This entry lists 24 T cell receptor beta chains sequenced from one sample in a study of blood T cell repertoires in COVID-19. Clones were read by immunoSEQ multiplex PCR, and TCRdb kept only the in-frame ones, dropping some. The table includes roughly 250,000 clones, about 89% detected once. Sequencing was carried out using peripheral blood. Receptors originate from a man under 40 with acute or convalescent COVID-19.

This chain joins TRBV28 and TRBJ1-6; 9 bases agree with TRBD1. The length of the CDR3 is 15 residues. The V and J ends lost 7 bases and 8 bases, in that order; junction bases with no gene match: 9. Per germline, CDR1 MDHEN and CDR2 SYDVKM. For the CDR3, the DNA is TGTGCCAGCACTGAACCGGGACAGGGTTATTCACCCCTCCACTTT. Translation: CASTEPGQGYSPLHF.

V and J are TRBV7-3 and TRBJ1-1; D gene uncertain. Germline assignment: CDR1 SGHTA and CDR2 FQGTGA. The CDR3 has 13 residues. The V end lost 5 bases, the J end lost 1 base, and 8 bases lay between the germline ends. The CDR3 reads CASSPSENTEAFF. CDR3 nucleotides: TGTGCCAGCAGCCCTAGCGAGAACACTGAAGCTTTCTTT.

This clone was observed once. The chain's CDR3 is CASSELGGRGETQYF. The CDR3 nucleotides read TGTGCCAGCAGTGAATTAGGGGGTAGGGGAGAGACCCAGTACTTC. This chain links TRBV25-1 with TRBJ2-5; D is possibly TRBD1 (6 bases). Trimming cost V 1 base and J 4 bases, with 13 bases left between them. This CDR3 contains 15 residues. Germline loops: CDR1 MGHDK, CDR2 SYGVNS. The full variable domain, rest sourced from reference TRBV25-1 and TRBJ2-5, is EADIYQTPRYLVIGTGKKITLECSQTMGHDKMYWYQQDPGMELHLIHYSYGVNSTEKGDLSSESTVSRIRTEHFPLTLESARPSHTSQYLCASSELGGRGETQYFGPGTRLLVL.

This chain connects TRBV28 to TRBJ2-2, with 10 bases lining up with TRBD1. From germline, CDR1 is MDHEN and CDR2 SYDVKM. The CDR3 is 18 amino acids. The trim removed 5 bases at V and 1 base at J, leaving 10 bases unmatched. The DNA of the CDR3 is TGTGCCAGCAGTCGGACAGGGGGACTTAGCGGGAACACCGGGGAGCTGTTTTTT. Encoded protein: CASSRTGGLSGNTGELFF.

The CDR3 reads CATLHGTGNTIYF. For the CDR3, the DNA is TGTGCCACCCTCCACGGGACTGGAAACACCATATATTTT. V is TRBV6-5 and J is TRBJ1-3; no definite D call. CDR1 and CDR2 from the germline V gene are MNHEY and SVGAGI. This CDR3 comprises 13 residues. V dropped 10 bases and J dropped 2 bases, with 12 bases sitting between them.

The chain links TRBV2 to TRBJ2-4, with 7 bases that match TRBD1. Losses at the gene ends were 5 bases for V and 6 bases for J; bases not matched to a gene: 10. CDR3 length: 15 residues. Germline V gives CDR1 SNHLY, CDR2 FYNNEI. The CDR3 protein is CASSYRGAQGNIQYF. The CDR3 DNA follows: TGTGCCAGCAGTTACAGGGGTGCACAGGGAAACATTCAGTACTTC.

The table lists this clone with a few counts. The genes are TRBV7-9 and TRBJ1-4; 8 positions agree with TRBD1. Trimming at V came to 5 bases and at J to 7 bases, leaving 12 bases not matched to a gene. In germline, CDR1 is SEHNR, CDR2 FQNEAQ (reference sequence). The CDR3 extends over 16 amino acids. CDR3 region: CASSQPPGQDFEKLFF. CDR3 DNA: TGTGCCAGCAGCCAGCCACCGGGACAGGATTTTGAAAAACTGTTTTTT.

The rearrangement links TRBV5-1 to TRBJ1-2; 7 nucleotides match TRBD1. Germline V CDR1 and CDR2: SGHRS, YFSETQ. The CDR3 consists of 13 residues. V lost 7 bases and J lost 6; bases outside the gene matches: 9. The CDR3 is CASGSGTANGYTF. The CDR3 DNA reads TGCGCCAGCGGCTCCGGGACAGCAAATGGCTACACCTTC.

V is TRBV19 and J is TRBJ1-4, with a tentative D call TRBD1 (6 bases). The CDR3 length is 16 residues. The V end was cut by 5 bases, the J end by 2 bases, with 15 bases between. Germline V lookup: CDR1 LNHDA, CDR2 SQIVND (reference sequence). The CDR3 sequence is CASSDVRGWTNEKLFF. DNA of the CDR3: TGTGCCAGTAGTGATGTCAGGGGATGGACTAATGAAAAACTGTTTTTT. Full variable domain (remainder filled in from reference TRBV19 and TRBJ1-4): DGGITQSPKYLFRKEGQNVTLSCEQNLNHDAMYWYRQDPGQGLRLIYYSQIVNDFQKGDIAEGYSVSREKKESFPLTVTSAQKNPTAFYLCASSDVRGWTNEKLFFGSGTQLSVL.

This clone was observed once. This chain joins TRBV7-9 and TRBJ2-5, with 7 bases fitting TRBD1. Germline-derived CDR1 and CDR2 are SEHNR and FQNEAQ (reference sequence). Trimming cost V 4 bases and J 4 bases; bases outside gene matches: 3. This CDR3 comprises 13 residues. CDR3 nucleotide sequence: TGTGCCAGCAGCTCTACAGGGGCAGAGACCCAGTACTTC. Translating gives CASSSTGAETQYF.

The chain employs TRBV19 and TRBJ2-3; 10 bases agree with TRBD1. CDR3 length: 14 amino acids. J lost 6 bases, V lost 8 bases, and 8 bases had no gene match. Per the germline V gene, CDR1 is LNHDA and CDR2 is SQIVND (reference sequence). DNA for the CDR3: TGTGCCAGTTCCGACAGGGGGCTAATTGATACGCAGTATTTT. Residues: CASSDRGLIDTQYF.

The rearrangement joins TRBV28 to TRBJ1-6; D ambiguous. The CDR3 is 11 residues long. The germline V gene has CDR1 MDHEN and CDR2 SYDVKM. V was shortened by 7 bases and J by 10 bases, with 8 bases between the two germline ends. This CDR3 reads CASMSSSPLHF. CDR3 coding DNA: TGTGCCAGCATGTCTTCCTCACCCCTCCACTTT.

The V gene is TRBV27, the J gene TRBJ2-7, with 7 bases that match TRBD2. The CDR3 sequence is 15 residues long. V lost 5 bases and J lost 5; bases outside the gene matches: 12. Germline CDR1 MNHEY, CDR2 SMNVEV (reference sequence). The chain's CDR3 is CASSLVLGGPDEQYF. CDR3 DNA: TGTGCCAGCAGTCTGGTTTTGGGAGGGCCGGACGAGCAGTACTTC.

The rearrangement joins TRBV2 to TRBJ2-1; no definite D call. CDR3 length equals 14 residues. Looked up from germline, CDR1 is SNHLY and CDR2 is FYNNEI. Trimming took off 8 bases at V and 2 bases at J, with 13 bases between the two ends. In DNA form, the CDR3 reads TGTGCCAGCCTGCGAGACACCGCCTACAATGAGCAGTTCTTC. Translated, it gives CASLRDTAYNEQFF.

The chain employs TRBV5-5 and TRBJ2-1; 9 bases align to TRBD2. V trimming: 2 bases; J trimming: 4 bases; junction bases outside the gene matches: 7. Germline V gene lookup returns CDR1 SGHKS and CDR2 YYEKEE (reference sequence). There are 16 residues in the CDR3. CDR3 DNA: TGTGCCAGCAGCTTCGGACTAGCGACCGATTACAATGAGCAGTTCTTC. Its protein product is CASSFGLATDYNEQFF.

The V and J genes are TRBV21-1 and TRBJ2-3; the table's D call of TRBD2 was not tested on the DNA. TRBV21-1 is given as a pseudogene. The CDR3 loop spans 22 amino acids. CDR3 nucleotide sequence: TGTGCCAGCAGCAAAAAAAGGCAACTCGCAGGGGCTAGCGGTCAGATCACAGATACGCAGTATTTT. Translating it yields CASSKKRQLAGASGQITDTQYF.

This clone has just a few counts. The sample carries other DNA sequences with the same CDR3. CDR3 nucleotide sequence: TGTGCCAGTAGTATAAGCGGGGATAGCAATCAGCCCCAGCATTTT. Amino acid sequence: CASSISGDSNQPQHF. The chain couples TRBV19 to TRBJ1-5; D not certain. This CDR3 is built from 15 residues. V lost 2 bases, J lost 0 bases, and 8 bases lay in between. The germline V gene has CDR1 LNHDA and CDR2 SQIVND (reference sequence).

The chain uses TRBV19 and TRBJ2-1; a possible D gene is TRBD2 (6 bases). There are 12 residues in the CDR3. With 0 bases removed from V and 9 bases from J, the gap between germline ends came to 6 bases. Per the germline V gene, CDR1 is LNHDA and CDR2 is SQIVND (reference sequence). The CDR3 nucleotides are TGTGCCAGTAGTATAGAGGGGGGTGAGCAGTTCTTC. Protein: CASSIEGGEQFF.

This clone was observed once. This chain connects TRBV6-6 to TRBJ1-6, with D maybe TRBD1 (5 bases). Deletions cut 3 bases from V and 6 bases from J, with 12 bases between. The CDR3 is made up of 15 amino acids. Germline CDR1 MNHNY, CDR2 SVGAGI (reference sequence). The CDR3 DNA sequence: TGTGCCAGCAGTTATCAACAGGCCCCTAATTCACCCCTCCACTTT. It encodes CASSYQQAPNSPLHF.

V and J are TRBV3-1 (or the pseudogene TRBV3-2) and TRBJ1-4; 7 bases are a match to TRBD1. Germline V gene lookup returns CDR1 LGHDT and CDR2 YNNKEL (reference sequence). After removal of 3 bases from V and 7 bases from J, the junction contained 14 bases not matched to a gene. This CDR3 spans 17 amino acids. CDR3: CASSHLISTGSGEKLFF. CDR3 coding DNA: TGTGCCAGCAGCCATCTTATCTCGACAGGGTCTGGTGAAAAACTGTTTTTT.

The chain joins TRBV18 to TRBJ1-3, with D possibly being TRBD1 (6 bases). Per the germline V gene, CDR1 is KGHSH and CDR2 is LQKENI. V was trimmed by 3 bases and J by 0 bases, leaving 12 bases between them. This CDR3 contains 16 residues. The CDR3 sequence: CASSPWTVLSGNTIYF. In nucleotides, the CDR3 is TGTGCCAGCTCACCCTGGACAGTTCTCTCTGGAAACACCATATATTTT.

The chain is built from TRBV9 and TRBJ1-2; D unclear. The V end lost 7 bases, the J end lost 4 bases, and 14 bases lay between the germline ends. The CDR3 loop spans 13 amino acids. Looked up from germline, CDR1 is SGDLS and CDR2 is YYNGEE. The CDR3 coding sequence is TGTGCCAGCCGGGAGGGCTTGGGCTATGGCTACACCTTC. It encodes CASREGLGYGYTF.

Points on this clone: Other DNA sequences in the sample encode the same CDR3. The chain is built from TRBV5-1 and TRBJ2-2, with 11 bases aligning to TRBD1. The CDR3 covers 15 residues. Germline-derived CDR1 and CDR2 are SGHRS and YFSETQ. The V and J ends lost 3 bases and 5 bases, in that order; junction bases with no gene match: 3. The CDR3 region is CASSSGTGGTGELFF. The DNA of the CDR3 is TGCGCCAGCAGCTCCGGGACAGGGGGAACCGGGGAGCTGTTTTTT. Drawing the rest from reference TRBV5-1 and TRBJ2-2, the complete variable domain is KAGVTQTPRYLIKTRGQQVTLSCSPISGHRSVSWYQQTPGQGLQFLFEYFSETQRNKGNFPGRFSGRQFSNSRSEMNVSTLELGDSALYLCASSSGTGGTGELFFGEGSRLTVL.

This rearrangement joins TRBV6-5 to TRBJ1-1; D remains unclear. The CDR3 sequence is 14 residues long. Germline V gene sequence: CDR1 MNHEY, CDR2 SVGAGI. The V gene lost 6 bases and the J gene lost 0 bases, with 11 bases spanning the gap. The chain's CDR3 is CASSLHNMNTEAFF. Here the CDR3 DNA reads TGTGCCAGCAGCTTACATAATATGAACACTGAAGCTTTCTTT.